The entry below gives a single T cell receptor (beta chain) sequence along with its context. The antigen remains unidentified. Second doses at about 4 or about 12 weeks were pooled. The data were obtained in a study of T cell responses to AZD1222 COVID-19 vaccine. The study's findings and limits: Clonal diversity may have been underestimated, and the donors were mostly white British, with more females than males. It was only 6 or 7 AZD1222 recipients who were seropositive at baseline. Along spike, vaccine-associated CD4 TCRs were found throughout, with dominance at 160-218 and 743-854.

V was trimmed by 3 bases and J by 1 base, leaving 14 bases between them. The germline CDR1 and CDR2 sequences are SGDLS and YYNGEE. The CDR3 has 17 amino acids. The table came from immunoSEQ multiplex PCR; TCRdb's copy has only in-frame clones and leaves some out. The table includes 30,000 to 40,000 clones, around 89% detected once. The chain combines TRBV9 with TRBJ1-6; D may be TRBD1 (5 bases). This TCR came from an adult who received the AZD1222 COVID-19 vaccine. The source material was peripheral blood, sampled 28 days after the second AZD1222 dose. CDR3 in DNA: TGTGCCAGCAGCGCTCCACGAGGGGATTCCTATAATTCACCCCTCCACTTT. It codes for CASSAPRGDSYNSPLHF.